This T cell receptor beta chain was identified in a study of Ad26.COV2.S vaccination and SARS-CoV-2 variants. The data were produced by immunoSEQ multiplex PCR, yet TCRdb's version contains in-frame clones alone and is incomplete. The sample records about 400,000 clones, around 82% being singletons. As to this clone: Its target is unknown.

Germline V gene sequence: CDR1 MDHEN, CDR2 SYDVKM. This CDR3 contains 15 residues. V gave up 5 bases and J gave up 10 bases, with 18 bases separating them. Specified treatment: some 20 received Ad26.COV2.S at low or high dose, single or two shots; several received placebo; per-sample allocation not given. The investigators took samples on day 63 after the first vaccine or placebo injection. An adult donor aged 18-55 years was enrolled in Boston. Findings and caveats of the study: Non-spike TCR breadth showed similarity between vaccine and placebo recipients.

Sequencing was performed on peripheral blood, taken in a trial of Ad26.COV2.S vaccine versus placebo. The clonotype originates from a person aged 18-60 years who received the Ad26.COV2.S COVID-19 vaccine or a placebo. The chain links TRBV28 to TRBJ1-6; the D gene is possibly TRBD1 (6 bases). The CDR3 sequence is CASSPRQGRYSPLHF. The CDR3 DNA sequence: TGTGCCAGCAGTCCTCGGCAGGGGAGGTACTCACCCCTCCACTTT. The full variable domain, in which reference TRBV28 and TRBJ1-6 provide the parts outside the CDR3, is DVKVTQSSRYLVKRTGEKVFLECVQDMDHENMFWYRQDPGLGLRLIYFSYDVKMKEKGDIPEGYSVSREKKERFSLILESASTNQTSMYLCASSPRQGRYSPLHFGNGTRLTVT.